The sequence of this T cell receptor (beta chain) was determined in a study of shared clonotypes between healthy human individuals. Study overall: There were three CD4 naive, three CD4 memory, two CD8 naive and one CD8 memory plates per donor.

The assay was run at deep level. Produced via immunoSEQ multiplex PCR; TCRdb's table is partial and in-frame only. This sample has some 2,000,000 clones; more than 90% occur once, and the top ten carry approximately 0.13%. General study results and limits: With a few donors compared, around 4.7% of naive CD4 clonotypes were shared.

As for this clone: Its antigen is not identified. The identical CDR3 is also encoded by other nucleotide sequences in the sample.

Germline values: CDR1 SGHVS, CDR2 FQNEAQ. The CDR3 runs to 12 residues. V was trimmed by 3 bases and J by 4 bases, leaving 4 bases between them. The sequenced sample consisted of naive CD4+ T cells sorted from blood. The subset denotes: CD45RA+ positively selected. The TCR originated in a man in his late teens or twenties in good health. This chain connects TRBV7-8 to TRBJ1-5; D uncertain. The DNA for the CDR3 is TGTGCCAGCAGCTTCCCTAATCAGCCCCAGCATTTT. This translates into CASSFPNQPQHF.